Each of the 15 T cell receptor beta chains below was sequenced from the same sample in a study of regulatory T cells in long-lasting Graves disease. HTBI primers from iRepertoire and Arm-PCR of CDR3 regions yielded the TCR beta libraries. TCRdb itself ran the multiplex PCR reads through MiXCR, one entry per CDR3 protein. The profile shows some 320,000 distinct CDR3 sequences, over 15% of them singletons. Time point reported: newly diagnosed GD, antithyroid drugs for less than 3 months. RNA isolated from PBMCs was used to make the TCR library. Source: peripheral blood mononuclear cells (PBMCs), taken at new diagnosis, from a patient treated with antithyroid drugs. The receptors stem from a female donor with Graves disease.

Many counts were recorded for this clonotype. The rearrangement links TRBV2 to TRBJ2-2, with TRBD2 as a possible D gene (5 bases). Germline loops: CDR1 SNHLY, CDR2 FYNNEI. Between the trimmed V and J ends, which lost 6 bases and 5 bases, there was a span of 13 bases. CDR3 length equals 14 residues. CDR3 nucleotides: TGTGCCAGCAGAGCGGCCCCCCAAACCGGGGAGCTGTTTTTT. Amino acids: CASRAAPQTGELFF.

This clonotype appeared a few times. The J gene is TRBJ2-3, the V gene TRBV12-3 or TRBV12-4; 7 nucleotides line up with TRBD2. This CDR3 spans 15 amino acids. V shed 1 base, J shed 1 base, and the junction held 2 bases outside the gene matches. CDR3 DNA: TGTGCCAGCAGTTTAGATCTAGCGGGCACAGATACGCAGTATTTT. This translates into CASSLDLAGTDTQYF.

This clonotype was picked up many times. The chain recombines TRBV24-1 with TRBJ2-3, with D tentatively TRBD2 (5 bases). The CDR3 sequence is 14 residues long. V lost 1 base and J 4 bases, leaving 8 bases between the germline ends. Germline V gene lookup returns CDR1 KGHDR and CDR2 SFDVKD. In DNA form, the CDR3 reads TGTGCCACCAGTGATTTCGGGATCTCAGATACGCAGTATTTT. This gives the protein CATSDFGISDTQYF.

This clonotype came up many times. The gene calls are TRBV14 and TRBJ1-2; no clear D gene. The germline V gene has CDR1 SGHDN and CDR2 FVKESK. The CDR3 totals 15 residues. Between the trimmed V and J ends, which lost 1 base and 6 bases, there was a span of 15 bases. The CDR3 DNA follows: TGTGCCAGCAGCCAAGTCACGTCTCAAGGACATGGCTACACCTTC. Amino acids: CASSQVTSQGHGYTF.

The chain has TRBV29-1 and TRBJ2-7; TRBD2 matches 10 bases. The V and J ends lost 6 bases and 5 bases, in that order; junction bases with no gene match: 4. The CDR3 contains 12 residues. Germline CDR1 is SQVTM and CDR2 is ANQGSEA. The CDR3 sequence: CSVAGGRDEQYF. CDR3 nucleotide sequence: TGCAGCGTAGCGGGAGGGCGGGACGAGCAGTACTTC.

The CDR3 coding sequence is TGCGCCAGCAGCCAAGGGCAGGTTGAGCAGTTCTTC. It codes for CASSQGQVEQFF. This rearrangement joins TRBV4-1 to TRBJ2-1, with D uncertain. Trimming stripped 1 base from V and 9 bases from J, with 7 bases between. From germline, CDR1 is MGHRA and CDR2 YSYEKL. This CDR3 region has 12 residues.

This clonotype was seen ten or more times. This chain connects TRBV6-2 or TRBV6-3 to TRBJ2-7, with 7 bases fitting TRBD1. V dropped 0 bases and J dropped 3; count of bases not matched to a gene: 5. In germline, CDR1 is MNHEY, CDR2 SVGEGT. This CDR3 contains 15 residues. The CDR3 DNA reads as TGTGCCAGCAGTTACTCGGATCGACAGGGCTACGAGCAGTACTTC. Protein sequence: CASSYSDRQGYEQYF.

The rearrangement joins TRBV11-2 to TRBJ2-1; 9 bases fit TRBD1. The germline V gene has CDR1 SGHAT and CDR2 FQNNGV. Trimming at V came to 4 bases and at J to 6 bases, leaving 7 bases not matched to a gene. This CDR3 comprises 15 residues. The CDR3: CASSWSAGQGNEQFF. The CDR3 nucleotides are TGTGCCAGCAGCTGGTCGGCGGGACAGGGCAATGAGCAGTTCTTC.

This clonotype appeared many times. This rearrangement joins TRBV7-6 to TRBJ2-3; D is unresolved. The CDR3 has 13 residues. Germline V gene sequence: CDR1 SGHVS, CDR2 FNYEAQ. V gave up 5 bases and J gave up 0 bases, with 6 bases separating them. The CDR3 bases are TGTGCCAGCAGCACCCTAAGCACAGATACGCAGTATTTT. Protein sequence: CASSTLSTDTQYF.

This clonotype occurred many times. This chain uses TRBV6-5 with TRBJ2-6; tentative D call: TRBD1 (5 bases). V lost 3 bases and J lost 0, with 15 bases in between. Germline V gene sequence: CDR1 MNHEY, CDR2 SVGAGI. The CDR3 covers 18 residues. Here the CDR3 DNA reads TGTGCCAGCAGTTATAGGGGCGACCATTACTCTGGGGCCAACGTCCTGACTTTC. As protein: CASSYRGDHYSGANVLTF.

J is TRBJ2-7 and V is TRBV6-1, with 7 bases that match TRBD1. CDR1 and CDR2 (germline): MNHNS, SASEGT. The J segment lost 2 bases and the V segment lost 8 bases, leaving 6 bases of the junction unmatched. The CDR3 runs 13 residues. This CDR3 is CASANRGTYEQYF. The CDR3 region has the DNA TGTGCCAGCGCGAACAGGGGTACCTACGAGCAGTACTTC.

This clonotype occurred a few times. One base away lies a much larger clone, so this may be a sequencing read error. This chain joins TRBV29-1 and TRBJ2-1, with 11 bases lining up with TRBD2. The CDR3 extends over 18 amino acids. Germline loops: CDR1 SQVTM, CDR2 ANQGSEA. V lost 4 bases, J lost 4 bases, and 15 bases stayed unmatched. The CDR3 is CSVAGIGVAGGGYNEQFF. The DNA for the CDR3 is TGCAGCGTTGCCGGGATAGGGGTAGCGGGAGGGGGGTACAATGAGCAGTTCTTC.

About this clonotype: The junction shows a germline mismatch at one end, possibly a read error. The V call is TRBV12-3 or TRBV12-4, the J call TRBJ2-3; D possibly uses TRBD1 or TRBD2 (5 bases each). This CDR3 has 14 residues. The CDR3 DNA is TGTGCCAGCAGGCCGGGACGTCGGGCAGATACGCAGTATTTC. Protein: CASRPGRRADTQYF.

There are many counts of this clonotype. The chain uses TRBV24-1 and TRBJ2-1; D remains unclear. CDR1 is KGHDR and CDR2 is SFDVKD in the germline V gene. V lost 2 bases to trimming and J lost 10 bases, with 8 bases between them. The CDR3 is made up of 12 amino acids. In DNA form, the CDR3 reads TGTGCCACCAGTGATTCGTCGAGGGAGCAGTTCTTC. Translation: CATSDSSREQFF.

As regards this clonotype: This clone may be a read error of a much larger clone one base away. V usage is TRBV6-2 or TRBV6-3 and J usage is TRBJ2-5; D ambiguous. CDR3 length: 11 residues. Germline values: CDR1 MNHEY, CDR2 SVGEGT. This CDR3 is CASLFQVTQYF. DNA for the CDR3: TGTGCCAGCCTTTTCCAAGTGACCCAGTACTTC.